The text below deals with one TCR beta chain. The sample belongs to a study of blood T cell repertoires in COVID-19. Assay used: immunoSEQ multiplex PCR; TCRdb lists only in-frame clones, some missing. The data show over 200,000 clones, roughly nine tenths seen once. Germline CDR1 and CDR2: SGHTA and FQGNSA. Between the trimmed V and J ends, which lost 5 bases and 7 bases, there was a span of 17 bases. The CDR3 length is 14 residues. The rearrangement joins TRBV7-2 to TRBJ1-1; the D is unclear. The receptor was derived from a woman in her 50s in a cohort exposed to, infected with or recovered from COVID-19 (not recorded which). Sequenced input: PBMCs or T cells enriched from blood (not recorded which). CDR3 residues: CASSLGNSRVEAFF. CDR3 bases: TGTGCCAGCAGCCTTGGGAACTCGAGGGTTGAAGCTTTCTTT.